This TCR beta chain was identified during a study of somatic mutations in cytotoxic T cells in rheumatoid arthritis (dated by TCRdb to about 2017). About the study as a whole: Sorted V beta1+ cells also underwent TCRB sequencing, and some V beta antibody-stained T-cell populations were flow-sorted at nearly 100% purity on a FACSAria II or Sony SH800. Whether expanded CD8+ T-cell clones in untreated, newly diagnosed rheumatoid arthritis carry somatic mutations was the study question, and clonality was characterized with TCRB deep sequencing. TCRB deep sequencing covered some 60 patients with rheumatoid arthritis along with around 22 healthy controls. The median ages of the patient and control groups were essentially identical. Study-wide findings and limitations: No adjustment for multiple comparisons was made for the slight TRBV07 underrepresentation in patients. The expanded CD8+ clones had unknown antigen targets, and not appearing in virus-specific databases did not rule out that they were virus-specific. The largest CD8+ clone made up more than 20% of CD8+ cells in about an eighth of the roughly 65 patients, and blood and synovial fluid shared several identical CD8+ TCRB sequences. In patients, CD8+ clonality rose with age (Spearman r of about 0.51), which was not the case in healthy controls. Rheumatoid arthritis patients and age-matched healthy controls did not significantly differ in CD8+ T-cell clonality.

With a median age of roughly 58 years (range about 21-70) and around 50% female, the healthy controls consisted of about 20 blood donors whose buffy coats were used. Flow cytometry confirmed the purity of CD4+ and CD8+ cells that had been isolated by positive magnetic bead selection on an AutoMACS. Isolation of peripheral blood mononuclear cells was done through Ficoll-Paque PLUS density gradient separation. DNA from CD4-enriched, CD8-enriched or PBMC samples was extracted using Nucleospin Tissue or Tissue XS kits and then quantified on a Qubit 2.0 fluorometer. Worth noting for this clone: Which antigen it targets is not known. No base quality information exists; no much larger clone differs at one position.

Ends trimmed: V by 1 base, J by 3 bases; bases unmatched to a gene: 14. In the germline V gene, CDR1 corresponds to MGHRA and CDR2 to YSYEKL. The CDR3 has 18 amino acids, counting the end cysteine and phenylalanine. CDR3 DNA is the only sequence kept; it has 54 bases, read in frame from the first base. TCRB CDR3 sequencing used the immunoSEQ assay on genomic DNA. Under the source paper's analysis protocol: Analyses were restricted to productive TCRB rearrangements. Clonality was calculated as a Shannon entropy-based productive clonality index, and a clone was defined by a unique TCRB CDR3 sequence. Repertoire overlap for a pair of samples was computed from each clone's template counts relative to total templates per sample. V-gene usage measured by flow cytometry correlated with TCRB sequencing V-gene usage, with a Spearman r of roughly 0.67. TCRdb took over this immuneACCESS table, retaining in-frame rearrangements with V and J assigned. Such tables are incomplete; in checked studies, under half of the missing clones stem from an unresolved V gene, and the remainder is unexplained. V, J and clone size were drawn from that table, and D and trimming were deduced from the DNA. The sample has approximately 11,000 clones on record, roughly four fifths of them singletons. The ten biggest clones cover around 10% of the sample.

The source of this sequence is a woman aged 40 to 50 in good health. Specimen: CD8+ T cells sorted from blood. This chain joins TRBV4-1 to TRBJ2-5; TRBD2 matches 7 bases in the middle. The CDR3 corresponds to CASSQVWATSTSEETQYF. Read as DNA, the sequence is TGCGCCAGCAGCCAAGTCTGGGCGACTAGCACATCGGAAGAGACCCAGTACTTC.